This T cell receptor (beta chain) is drawn from a study of blood T cells in healthy people across ages. This clonotype was seen more than once but under ten times. Next came a second PCR, run for about 6 to 11 cycles, which used a sample-barcoded 5' primer along with a J-beta primer mix. Each CDR3 protein is one row after TCRdb ran MiXCR on the 5' RACE reads. The data show about 570,000 distinct CDR3 sequences, roughly a quarter seen once. The V gene end was trimmed by 0 bases and the J gene end by 8 bases; junction bases not matched to a gene: 0. CDR1 is LGHNA and CDR2 is YSLEER in the germline V gene. The CDR3 has 14 amino acids.

The receptor comes from a woman in her 70s in good health. Input material: blood. V usage is TRBV4-3 and J usage is TRBJ1-6; TRBD1 matches 8 bases. The CDR3 DNA sequence: TGCGCCAGCAGCCAAGAGGACAGGGATTCACCCCTCCACTTT. Translated, it gives CASSQEDRDSPLHF.